Each of the 9 T cell receptor beta chains below was sequenced from the same sample in a study of T cell repertoires in cytomegalovirus infection. These receptors have no known antigen. MiXCR was run by TCRdb on the reads, yielding one entry per CDR3 protein. The data hold some 500,000 distinct CDR3 sequences, with 35% to 50% observed a single time. Sequences were derived from cultured PBMCs, sampled from culture after CMV antigen stimulation. The receptors were sampled from a human donor in good health (CMV status not recorded). Some clones in this sample may be carry-over from other donors' samples.

The chain recombines TRBV7-2 with TRBJ1-2; 7 bases line up with TRBD1. This CDR3 contains 15 residues. The junction had 11 bases not matched to a gene; V was cut back by 2 bases and J by 8 bases. The V gene's germline CDR1 is SGHTA and CDR2 FQGNSA. The CDR3 nucleotides read TGTGCCAGCAGCTTAAGGGGGACAGTCATAGGGGGCTACACCTTC. The encoded protein is CASSLRGTVIGGYTF. The whole variable domain, filled in from reference TRBV7-2 and TRBJ1-2, reads GAGVSQSPSNKVTEKGKDVELRCDPISGHTALYWYRQSLGQGLEFLIYFQGNSAPDKSGLPSDRFSAERTGGSVSTLTIQRTQQEDSAVYLCASSLRGTVIGGYTFGSGTRLTVV.

This chain connects TRBV19 to TRBJ2-3, with 8 bases lining up with TRBD2. J lost 3 bases, V lost 5 bases, and 7 bases had no gene match. Germline loops: CDR1 LNHDA, CDR2 SQIVND (reference sequence). This CDR3 comprises 15 residues. DNA of the CDR3: TGTGCCAGTAGTCGCATACTAGCGGCGACAGATACGCAGTATTTT. Translation gives CASSRILAATDTQYF.

The J gene is TRBJ1-6, the V gene TRBV29-1; possible D gene TRBD1, 5 bases. The CDR3 totals 13 residues. Germline loops: CDR1 SQVTM, CDR2 ANQGSEA. The germline V and J ends were trimmed by 4 bases and 5 bases, with 9 bases remaining between them. Here the CDR3 reads CSVAQENNSPLHF. CDR3 nucleotide sequence: TGCAGCGTTGCACAGGAGAATAATTCACCCCTCCACTTT.

This clonotype turned up a few times. The CDR3: CASSLAAPNTGELFF. The CDR3 DNA sequence: TGTGCCAGCAGCTTAGCGGCGCCCAACACCGGGGAGCTGTTTTTT. The V call is TRBV7-2, the J call TRBJ2-2; no clear D. Per the germline V gene, CDR1 is SGHTA and CDR2 is FQGNSA. There are 15 residues in the CDR3. V gave up 0 bases and J gave up 2 bases, with 7 bases separating them.

J is TRBJ2-2 and V is TRBV2; D gene uncertain. The CDR3 runs 13 residues. Germline CDR1 and CDR2: SNHLY and FYNNEI. V lost 7 bases, J lost 6 bases, and 12 bases lay in between. The CDR3 protein is CASMGSRPGELFF. CDR3 coding DNA: TGTGCCAGCATGGGGTCGCGCCCCGGGGAGCTGTTTTTT. The whole variable domain, filled in from reference TRBV2 and TRBJ2-2, reads EPEVTQTPSHQVTQMGQEVILRCVPISNHLYFYWYRQILGQKVEFLVSFYNNEISEKSEIFDDQFSVERPDGSNFTLKIRSTKLEDSAMYFCASMGSRPGELFFGEGSRLTVL.

The CDR3 coding sequence is TGTGCCAGCAGTCGGCCGCCTGCGGCTTTCTTT. The encoded protein is CASSRPPAAFF. This sequence joins TRBV6-2 or TRBV6-3 and TRBJ1-1; no definite D call. The V and J ends lost 5 bases and 11 bases respectively, with 12 bases between them. The CDR3 consists of 11 residues. The germline gives CDR1 MNHEY, CDR2 SVGEGT.

The chain is built from TRBV7-2 and TRBJ1-2; tentative D call: TRBD1 (6 bases). The germline gives CDR1 SGHTA, CDR2 FQGNSA. V was cut by 9 bases and J by 8 bases, with 22 bases left in between. CDR3 length: 14 amino acids. This CDR3 reads CASRSWGARRGYTF. CDR3 DNA sequence: TGTGCCAGTAGAAGCTGGGGGGCCCGACGGGGCTACACCTTC.

The chain employs TRBV10-3 and TRBJ2-7; D is unresolved. Per germline, CDR1 ENHRY and CDR2 SYGVKD. CDR3 length: 14 residues. V was pared by 2 bases and J by 1 base, with 9 bases between. The CDR3: CAISEVRNSYEQYF. The CDR3, as DNA: TGTGCCATCAGTGAGGTCAGAAATTCCTACGAGCAGTACTTC.

The chain uses TRBV12-5 and TRBJ2-3; TRBD2 is a possible D gene (6 bases). The CDR3 sequence is 14 residues long. V gave up 0 bases and J gave up 4 bases, with 8 bases separating them. The V gene's germline CDR1 is LGHNT and CDR2 FRNRAP. Here the CDR3 reads CASGLVGGADTQYF. The CDR3 nucleotides are TGTGCTAGTGGTTTGGTTGGCGGGGCAGATACGCAGTATTTT. Together with reference TRBV12-5 and TRBJ2-3, the CDR3 gives the full variable domain: DARVTQTPRHKVTEMGQEVTMRCQPILGHNTVFWYRQTMMQGLELLAYFRNRAPLDDSGMPKDRFSAEMPDATLATLKIQPSEPRDSAVYFCASGLVGGADTQYFGPGTRLTVL.